The 10 T cell receptor beta chains below come from one sample, sequenced in a study of blood T cell repertoires in COVID-19. Clones were read by immunoSEQ multiplex PCR, and TCRdb kept only the in-frame ones, dropping some. The sample records roughly 230,000 clones, about four fifths being singletons. The sequencing input was peripheral blood. Every receptor here comes from a man aged 35 to 55 with active or convalescent COVID-19.

This clone was counted only a few times. The genes are TRBV7-3 and TRBJ1-5; D is unresolved. V was clipped by 5 bases and J by 6 bases, with 11 bases between them. The germline CDR1 and CDR2 sequences are SGHTA and FQGTGA. CDR3 length: 13 amino acids. CDR3 in DNA: TGTGCCAGCAGCCCCCGTCCCGGTCAGCCCCAGCATTTT. This gives the protein CASSPRPGQPQHF.

The chain has TRBV7-9 and TRBJ2-3; tentative D call: TRBD1 (5 bases). V dropped 3 bases and J dropped 1 base, with 11 bases sitting between them. The CDR3 sequence is 15 residues long. In germline, CDR1 is SEHNR, CDR2 FQNEAQ (reference sequence). Here the CDR3 DNA reads TGTGCCAGCAGCTTTTTCAGGGCCGGCACAGATACGCAGTATTTT. Protein product: CASSFFRAGTDTQYF.

This sequence joins TRBV7-8 and TRBJ1-2; 10 bases map to TRBD1. The trim removed 3 bases at V and 8 bases at J, leaving 6 bases unmatched. The CDR3 loop spans 14 amino acids. Germline V CDR1 and CDR2: SGHVS, FQNEAQ. This CDR3 reads CASSFGGTGVGYTF. The CDR3 coding sequence is TGTGCCAGCAGCTTCGGGGGGACAGGGGTAGGCTACACCTTC.

V and J are TRBV9 and TRBJ1-2, with D possibly matching TRBD1 (5 bases). Germline CDR1 and CDR2: SGDLS and YYNGEE. This CDR3 comprises 15 residues. Trimming took off 0 bases at V and 1 base at J, with 10 bases between the two ends. The CDR3 reads CASSVGVDSNYGYTF. CDR3 bases: TGTGCCAGCAGCGTAGGAGTTGACAGTAACTATGGCTACACCTTC. Full variable domain (rest looked up from reference TRBV9 and TRBJ1-2): DSGVTQTPKHLITATGQRVTLRCSPRSGDLSVYWYQQSLDQGLQFLIQYYNGEERAKGNILERFSAQQFPDLHSELNLSSLELGDSALYFCASSVGVDSNYGYTFGSGTRLTVV.

This rearrangement joins TRBV19 to TRBJ1-2; TRBD1 might be the D (6 bases). The CDR3 contains 13 residues. CDR1 and CDR2 from the germline V gene are LNHDA and SQIVND (reference sequence). CDR3: CASSGGANYGYTF. CDR3 bases: TGTGCGAGCTCGGGGGGGGCGAACTATGGCTACACCTTC.

This rearrangement joins TRBV9 to TRBJ2-1, with 12 bases fitting TRBD1. This CDR3 is built from 17 residues. V lost 0 bases and J lost 7; bases outside the gene matches: 8. Germline CDR1 is SGDLS and CDR2 is YYNGEE. This chain's CDR3 is CASSVDPGQGARNEQFF. The CDR3 bases are TGTGCCAGCAGCGTAGACCCGGGACAGGGGGCGAGGAATGAGCAGTTCTTC.

The rearrangement uses TRBV7-9 and TRBJ1-2; 8 bases align to TRBD1. Germline V gene data show CDR1 as SEHNR and CDR2 as FQNEAQ (reference sequence). Trimming removed 6 bases from V and 4 bases from J; junction bases left unmatched: 7. The CDR3 has 14 residues. The CDR3 DNA is TGTGCCAGCAGTCCTCAGGGGGCCACCTATGGCTACACCTTC. Amino acid sequence: CASSPQGATYGYTF.

V gene TRBV27 combines with J gene TRBJ2-7, with 9 bases identical to TRBD1. This CDR3 is built from 12 residues. CDR1 and CDR2 from the germline V gene are MNHEY and SMNVEV (reference sequence). V was clipped by 5 bases and J by 5 bases; unmatched bases: 1. The chain's CDR3 is CASSGTGHEQYF. DNA for the CDR3: TGTGCCAGCAGTGGGACAGGGCACGAGCAGTACTTC.

This rearrangement joins TRBV27 to TRBJ2-4; 7 nucleotides match TRBD2. Per germline, CDR1 MNHEY and CDR2 SMNVEV (reference sequence). V shed 8 bases and J 0 bases; nucleotides not matched to a gene: 7. CDR3 size: 15 residues. The CDR3 DNA reads TGTGCCAGCCGGAGCGGGGCTCTAGCCAAAAACATTCAGTACTTC. It translates to CASRSGALAKNIQYF.

The chain uses TRBV11-2 and TRBJ1-2; D is perhaps TRBD1 (5 bases). The germline gives CDR1 SGHAT, CDR2 FQNNGV. V lost 5 bases to trimming and J lost 4 bases, with 20 bases between them. The length of the CDR3 is 16 residues. CDR3 nucleotides: TGTGCCAGCAGCCACGATGGGGCAGGGTGGGGCTATGGCTACACCTTC. It translates to CASSHDGAGWGYGYTF.